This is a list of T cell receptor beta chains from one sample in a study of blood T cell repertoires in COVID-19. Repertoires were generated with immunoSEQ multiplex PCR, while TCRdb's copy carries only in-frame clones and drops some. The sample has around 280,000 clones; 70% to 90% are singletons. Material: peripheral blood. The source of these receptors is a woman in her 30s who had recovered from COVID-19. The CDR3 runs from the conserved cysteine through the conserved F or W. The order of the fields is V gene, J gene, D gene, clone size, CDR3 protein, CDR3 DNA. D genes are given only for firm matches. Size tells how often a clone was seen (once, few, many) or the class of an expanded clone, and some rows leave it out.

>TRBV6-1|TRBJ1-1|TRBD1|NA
CASVTGVNTEAFF
TGTGCCAGCGTGACAGGGGTGAACACTGAAGCTTTCTTT
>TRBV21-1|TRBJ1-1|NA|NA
CAVQDQNTEAFF
TGTGCCGTACAGGATCAGAACACTGAAGCTTTCTTT
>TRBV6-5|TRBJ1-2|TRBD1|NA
CASDSGTGGRGYTF
TGTGCCAGCGATTCCGGGACAGGGGGCCGGGGCTACACCTTC
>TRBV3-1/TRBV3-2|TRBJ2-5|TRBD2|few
CASSPGSGDQETQYF
TGTGCCAGCAGCCCGGGTAGCGGGGACCAAGAGACCCAGTACTTC
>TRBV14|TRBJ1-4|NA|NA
CASSQVGRPNEKLFF
TGTGCCAGCAGCCAAGTGGGGCGGCCCAATGAAAAACTGTTTTTT
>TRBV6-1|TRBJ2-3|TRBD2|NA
CASSETGTSTDTQYF
TGTGCCAGCAGTGAAACCGGGACTAGTACAGATACGCAGTATTTT
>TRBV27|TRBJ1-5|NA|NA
CASSTRILGSNQPQHF
TGTGCCAGCAGTACCAGGATTCTTGGGAGCAATCAGCCCCAGCATTTT
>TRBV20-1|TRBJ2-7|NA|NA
CSASDLETYEQYF
TGCAGTGCTAGTGACCTAGAGACCTACGAGCAGTACTTC
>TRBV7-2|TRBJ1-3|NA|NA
CASSGGFSGNTIYF
TGTGCCAGCAGCGGCGGGTTCTCTGGAAACACCATATATTTT
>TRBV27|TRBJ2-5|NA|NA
CASSPLDRSQETQYF
TGTGCCAGCAGCCCACTCGACAGGTCTCAAGAGACCCAGTACTTC
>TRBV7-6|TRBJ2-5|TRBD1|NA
CASSAIGQGGQETQYF
TGTGCCAGCAGCGCAATTGGACAGGGGGGACAAGAGACCCAGTACTTC